One sample yielded the 20 T cell receptor beta chains listed below, sequenced in a study of blood T cell repertoires in COVID-19. Libraries were prepared by immunoSEQ multiplex PCR; TCRdb keeps only in-frame clonotypes and omits some of them. The sample contains a few hundred thousand clones, 70% to 90% of which appear only once. The sequenced sample consisted of peripheral blood. These receptors were taken from a young woman with active or convalescent COVID-19.

The chain uses TRBV5-6 and TRBJ2-7, with TRBD1 matching 7 bases. CDR3 size: 14 residues. V shed 5 bases and J 0 bases; nucleotides not matched to a gene: 5. Germline V gene lookup returns CDR1 SGHDT and CDR2 YYEEEE. CDR3 residues: CASSLTGSSYEQYF. CDR3 nucleotides: TGTGCCAGCAGTTTGACAGGGAGCTCCTACGAGCAGTACTTC.

This clone was recorded once. The V gene is TRBV30, the J gene TRBJ1-5, with a weak D call TRBD1 (6 bases). Trimming removed 2 bases at V and 7 bases at J, with 24 bases between. This CDR3 is built from 17 residues. CDR1 and CDR2 from the germline V gene are GTSNPN and SVGIG (reference sequence). The CDR3 sequence: CAWSPRIPGQKRQPQHF. The CDR3 region has the DNA TGTGCCTGGAGTCCTCGAATTCCGGGACAAAAACGACAGCCCCAGCATTTT.

The chain links TRBV7-9 to TRBJ2-5, with TRBD2 matching 7 bases. Looked up from germline, CDR1 is SEHNR and CDR2 is FQNEAQ (reference sequence). The CDR3 is 14 residues long. Trimming removed 4 bases from V and 4 bases from J; junction bases left unmatched: 6. The CDR3 DNA is TGTGCCAGCAGCTCGACTAGCTACGGAGAGACCCAGTACTTC. Its translation: CASSSTSYGETQYF.

V and J are TRBV30 and TRBJ2-1; TRBD2 is a possible D gene (7 bases). Germline V gene sequence: CDR1 GTSNPN, CDR2 SVGIG (reference sequence). The length of the CDR3 is 15 residues. V lost 3 bases and J lost 1, with 13 bases in between. In nucleotides, the CDR3 is TGTGCCTGGAGCCCCGGGGGGCGATCCTACAATGAGCAGTTCTTC. Its protein product is CAWSPGGRSYNEQFF.

V and J are TRBV10-1 and TRBJ1-3, with D tentatively TRBD1 (5 bases). Germline lookup yields CDR1 WNHNN and CDR2 SYGVQD (reference sequence). This CDR3 has 20 residues. V was pared by 5 bases and J by 0 bases, with 26 bases between. CDR3 sequence (DNA): TGCGCCAGCAGTACCTCCACCATCGGGGGTAGCAGCCTCTCTGGAAACACCATATATTTT. This encodes CASSTSTIGGSSLSGNTIYF.

This chain links TRBV23-1 with TRBJ2-5; the D gene is possibly TRBD2 (5 bases). TRBV23-1 belongs to the ORF category, with a function that is uncertain. V lost 7 bases, J lost 2 bases, and 14 bases lay in between. The CDR3 is 14 residues long. CDR3 sequence reads: CASKRSGIQETQYF. CDR3 DNA sequence: TGCGCCAGCAAACGAAGCGGCATTCAAGAGACCCAGTACTTC.

V usage is TRBV30 and J usage is TRBJ1-6; D remains unclear. The CDR3 is made up of 16 amino acids. CDR1 and CDR2 (germline): GTSNPN, SVGIG (reference sequence). V lost 6 bases to trimming and J lost 7 bases, with 22 bases between them. The CDR3 spells CACQTPTYLSNSPLHF. CDR3 DNA sequence: TGTGCCTGCCAAACCCCAACTTACCTTTCCAATTCACCCCTCCACTTT.

The chain joins TRBV12-3 or TRBV12-4 to TRBJ1-2; no definite D call. This CDR3 region has 13 residues. The germline V and J ends were trimmed by 3 bases and 8 bases, with 13 bases remaining between them. CDR3: CASSFHTVRGYTF. The CDR3 DNA follows: TGTGCCAGCAGTTTCCACACCGTGAGGGGCTACACCTTC.

On this clone itself: The sample holds other DNA sequences that translate to the same CDR3. In DNA, the CDR3 is TGTGCCAGTAGTATACAGGGGAGTTACGAGCAGTACTTC. Translating it yields CASSIQGSYEQYF. This rearrangement joins TRBV19 to TRBJ2-7; TRBD1 is a possible D gene (6 bases). V lost 2 bases to trimming and J lost 4 bases, with 9 bases between them. CDR1 and CDR2 from the germline V gene are LNHDA and SQIVND (reference sequence). The CDR3 contains 13 residues.

The rearrangement joins TRBV6-5 to TRBJ2-7; D might be TRBD2 (5 bases). Trimming took off 8 bases at V and 4 bases at J, with 18 bases between the two ends. This CDR3 contains 14 residues. CDR1 MNHEY and CDR2 SVGAGI come from the germline V gene. CDR3 bases: TGTGCCAGCCGGGATCCCTCGGGGATATACGAGCAGTACTTC. Protein: CASRDPSGIYEQYF.

This clone was seen just once. The V gene is TRBV9, the J gene TRBJ1-2; D is uncertain. Between the trimmed V and J ends, which lost 4 bases and 3 bases, there was a span of 16 bases. The CDR3 sequence is 15 residues long. Germline-derived CDR1 and CDR2 are SGDLS and YYNGEE. The CDR3 protein is CASSPPPGWDYGYTF. CDR3 nucleotide sequence: TGTGCCAGCAGCCCACCCCCCGGGTGGGACTATGGCTACACCTTC.

This rearrangement joins TRBV6-5 to TRBJ1-2; D remains ambiguous. Trimming took 6 bases from V and 2 from J, leaving 10 bases between them. This CDR3 has 13 residues. Germline CDR1 and CDR2: MNHEY and SVGAGI. In DNA form, the CDR3 reads TGTGCCAGCAGGCCCGGGATCAACTATGGCTACACCTTC. This encodes CASRPGINYGYTF.

This chain connects TRBV19 to TRBJ1-2; 9 nucleotides align to TRBD1. The CDR3 totals 16 residues. Germline CDR1 LNHDA, CDR2 SQIVND (reference sequence). V lost 6 bases, J lost 1 base, and 9 bases stayed unmatched. The CDR3 coding sequence is TGTGCCAGTAGAACAACCGGGACAGGGATTAACTATGGCTACACCTTC. It yields the protein CASRTTGTGINYGYTF.

This clone was detected only a few times. The V gene is TRBV7-2, the J gene TRBJ1-4, with D hard to call. The V and J ends lost 5 bases and 6 bases respectively, with 10 bases between them. Germline V gene data show CDR1 as SGHTA and CDR2 as FQGNSA. This CDR3 region has 13 residues. CDR3 region: CASSPSPDEKLFF. The CDR3 bases are TGTGCCAGCAGCCCCTCCCCCGATGAAAAACTGTTTTTT.

The V call is TRBV12-3 or TRBV12-4, the J call TRBJ2-7; 8 bases fit TRBD2. The CDR3 is made up of 13 amino acids. Trimming took 6 bases from V and 6 from J; bases not matched to a gene: 7. CDR3 in amino acids: CASSLVTSAEQYF. In nucleotides, the CDR3 is TGTGCCAGCAGCTTGGTGACTAGCGCCGAGCAGTACTTC.

CDR3: CASSSSEGTSFIPNEKLFF. As DNA, the CDR3 is TGTGCCAGCAGCTCCTCTGAGGGCACCTCCTTCATTCCCAATGAAAAACTGTTTTTT. This chain joins TRBV28 and TRBJ1-4; no definite D call. With 6 bases removed from V and 5 bases from J, the gap between germline ends came to 28 bases. This CDR3 has 19 amino acids. Germline-derived CDR1 and CDR2 are MDHEN and SYDVKM.

This clone was picked up a small number of times. The V gene is TRBV5-8, the J gene TRBJ1-3, with a tentative D call TRBD1 (6 bases). Germline assignment: CDR1 SGHTS and CDR2 YDEGEE. V lost 4 bases and J lost 0, with 20 bases in between. There are 18 residues in the CDR3. The CDR3 DNA reads as TGTGCCAGCAGCCCCGGGACAACGCATTGGAGCTCTGGAAACACCATATATTTT. Translating it yields CASSPGTTHWSSGNTIYF. Looking up the rest from reference TRBV5-8 and TRBJ1-3 gives the full variable domain: EAGVTQSPTHLIKTRGQQATLRCSPISGHTSVYWYQQALGLGLQFLLWYDEGEERNRGNFPPRFSGRQFPNYSSELNVNALELEDSALYLCASSPGTTHWSSGNTIYFGEGSWLTVV.

The chain recombines TRBV12-3 or TRBV12-4 with TRBJ1-1, with a tentative D call TRBD1 (5 bases). Trimming took 2 bases from V and 8 from J, leaving 12 bases between them. The CDR3 runs 13 residues. The CDR3 DNA reads TGTGCCAGCAGTTTAAATGTTGCAGGGGAAGCTTTCTTT. It translates to CASSLNVAGEAFF.

This chain uses TRBV3-1 (or the pseudogene TRBV3-2) with TRBJ1-3; unclear D gene. Between the trimmed V and J ends, which lost 2 bases and 0 bases, there was a span of 14 bases. The CDR3 covers 17 residues. The V gene's germline CDR1 is LGHDT and CDR2 YNNKEL (reference sequence). The CDR3 is CASSQKAAIHSGNTIYF. CDR3 sequence (DNA): TGTGCCAGCAGCCAAAAGGCGGCGATCCACTCTGGAAACACCATATATTTT.

V usage is TRBV18 and J usage is TRBJ2-1, with D perhaps TRBD2 (7 bases). There are 17 residues in the CDR3. Per germline, CDR1 KGHSH and CDR2 LQKENI. Trimming took 6 bases from V and 2 from J, leaving 20 bases between them. The CDR3 sequence is CASSYKTWGGPYNEQFF. For the CDR3, the DNA is TGTGCCAGCTCGTACAAAACGTGGGGGGGGCCCTACAATGAGCAGTTCTTC.